The rows below give T cell receptor beta chains drawn from one sample of a study of beta chain features in type 1 diabetes. Using immunoSEQ multiplex PCR, the repertoire was profiled, and TCRdb retains in-frame clones only, with some absent. Of fewer than 350,000 clones in the sample, 15% are singletons; the top ten hold less than 0.02%. Sequenced sample: naive CD4+ T cells from blood. The receptors stem from a man aged 18 to 29 with type 1 diabetes. The CDR3 runs from the conserved cysteine through the conserved F or W. D genes are given only for firm matches. The size entry is marked missing in some rows and otherwise reads once, few, many or a size class.

few	TRBD1	TRBV18	TRBJ2-5	CASSPPRTRGQETQDF	TGTGCCAGCTCACCACCGCGGACAAGGGGGCAAGAGACCCAGGACTTC
-	-	TRBV28	TRBJ2-2	CASSTTGELFF	TGTGCCAGCAGTACTACCGGGGAGCTGTTTTTT
-	-	TRBV6-5	TRBJ2-7	CASSYSATQTVYEQYF	TGTGCCAGCAGTTACTCGGCCACCCAGACAGTCTACGAGCAGTACTTC
few	TRBD1	TRBV18	TRBJ1-4	CASSPPRGQGKLFF	TGTGCCAGCTCACCACCCAGGGGGCAAGGAAAACTGTTTTTT
-	-	TRBV6-5	TRBJ1-2	CASRDRFRLYGFTF	TGTGCCAGCAGAGACAGGTTCCGCCTTTATGGCTTCACCTTC
-	-	TRBV5-4	TRBJ2-7	CASSPRGGTYEQYF	TGTGCCAGCAGCCCGAGGGGGGGAACCTACGAGCAGTACTTC
few	TRBD2	TRBV27	TRBJ2-2	CASSFEGSGRVTGELFF	TGTGCCAGCAGTTTCGAGGGTAGCGGGAGGGTCACCGGGGAGCTGTTTTTT
-	TRBD2	TRBV5-4	TRBJ2-7	CASSPGLAGSYEQYF	TGTGCCAGCAGCCCTGGACTAGCGGGGTCCTACGAGCAGTACTTC
few	-	TRBV21-1	TRBJ1-5	CARRFTGEEADQPQHF	TGTGCCAGGAGATTCACAGGGGAGGAAGCGGATCAGCCCCAGCATTTT
-	-	TRBV28	TRBJ1-2	CASTLTGGYGYTF	TGTGCCAGCACCCTGACGGGGGGCTATGGCTACACCTTC
-	-	TRBV18	TRBJ2-7	CASSPTVGYEQYF	TGTGCCAGCTCACCGACAGTCGGCTACGAGCAGTACTTC
few	-	TRBV14	TRBJ2-7	CASSRGAYEQYF	TGTGCCAGCAGCCGAGGTGCCTACGAGCAGTACTTC
few	TRBD2	TRBV7-2	TRBJ2-7	CASSLGLAGVYEQYF	TGTGCCAGCAGCTTAGGACTAGCGGGGGTCTACGAGCAGTACTTC
few	-	TRBV9	TRBJ2-1	CASSVAPGQGGEQFF	TGTGCCAGCAGCGTAGCCCCGGGGCAGGGGGGTGAGCAGTTCTTC
few	-	TRBV10-1	TRBJ1-2	CARIKGVDGYTF	TGCGCCAGGATCAAGGGAGTGGATGGCTACACCTTC
few	-	TRBV15	TRBJ2-1	CATQLLAQSYNEQFF	TGTGCCACCCAACTCCTAGCGCAATCCTACAATGAGCAGTTCTTC
few	TRBD1	TRBV15	TRBJ1-1	CATSARQGSTEAFF	TGTGCCACCAGCGCCCGACAGGGGAGCACTGAAGCTTTCTTT
few	-	TRBV20-1	TRBJ2-5	CSANRETQYF	TGCAGTGCCAACCGGGAGACCCAGTACTTC
few	TRBD2	TRBV2	TRBJ2-1	CASSASGRYNEQFF	TGTGCCAGCAGTGCTAGCGGGAGGTACAATGAGCAGTTCTTC
few	-	TRBV14	TRBJ2-7	CASSQDMGAGTYEQYF	TGTGCCAGCAGCCAAGATATGGGGGCAGGTACCTACGAGCAGTACTTC
-	-	TRBV5-4	TRBJ2-7	CASSLTGTPYEQYF	TGTGCCAGCAGCTTGACCGGGACACCCTACGAGCAGTACTTC
few	TRBD2	TRBV28	TRBJ2-2	CAVLAGPTGELFF	TGTGCCGTGCTAGCGGGGCCCACCGGGGAGCTGTTTTTT
few	-	TRBV14	TRBJ2-7	CASSPVVFYEQYF	TGTGCCAGCAGCCCGGTGGTGTTTTACGAGCAGTACTTC
few	TRBD2	TRBV28	TRBJ2-2	CASSLDLLAGFGGELFF	TGTGCCAGCAGTTTAGACTTGCTAGCGGGGTTCGGCGGGGAGCTGTTTTTT
few	-	TRBV15	TRBJ2-4	CATSRDYRVAKNIQYF	TGTGCCACCAGCAGAGATTACAGGGTGGCCAAAAACATTCAGTACTTC
few	-	TRBV25-1	TRBJ2-2	CASIADGELFF	TGTGCCAGCATAGCAGACGGGGAGCTGTTTTTT
few	-	TRBV28	TRBJ1-6	CASSPLGELNNSPLHF	TGTGCCAGCAGCCCCCTGGGAGAGCTAAACAATTCACCCCTCCACTTT
-	-	TRBV5-6	TRBJ2-1	CASSFRGRSEQFF	TGTGCCAGCAGCTTCCGAGGGAGGAGTGAGCAGTTCTTC
few	-	TRBV7-9	TRBJ1-2	CASVLGQENYGYTF	TGTGCCAGCGTCTTAGGGCAGGAAAACTATGGCTACACCTTC
few	TRBD2	TRBV7-8	TRBJ2-1	CASSSISGSSYNEQFF	TGTGCCAGCAGCTCCATTAGCGGGAGCTCCTACAATGAGCAGTTCTTC
-	-	TRBV2	TRBJ2-5	CASSRGILETQYF	TGTGCCAGCAGTCGCGGGATATTAGAGACCCAGTACTTC
few	TRBD1	TRBV5-1	TRBJ1-4	CASRWDRENEKLFF	TGCGCCAGCAGATGGGACAGGGAAAATGAAAAACTGTTTTTT
few	-	TRBV2	TRBJ2-7	CASSEYPRGGSSYEQYF	TGTGCCAGCAGTGAATATCCGCGGGGTGGGAGCTCCTACGAGCAGTACTTC
-	TRBD2	TRBV27	TRBJ2-7	CASRALAGAFFYEQYF	TGTGCCAGCAGAGCTCTAGCGGGAGCCTTTTTCTACGAGCAGTACTTC